Only one count was recorded for the clone carrying this TCR beta chain. Its specificity is not known. Germline V lookup: CDR1 KGHSH, CDR2 LQKENI. Trimming left V 3 bases short and J 6 bases short, with 6 bases between. CDR3 length equals 12 residues. Repertoires were generated with immunoSEQ multiplex PCR, while TCRdb's copy carries only in-frame clones and drops some. The sample has thousands of clones, approximately 30% seen once. This sample is drawn from a study of T cells in localized non-small cell lung cancer. Study-wide results and limits: Out of the top 100 tumor clones, a median roughly 52 were seen in adjacent lung. Heterogeneity remains possible, as sequencing covered one tumor region only. Uninvolved nearby lung showed the greatest T cell clonality, exceeding that found in tumor.

This receptor was taken from a woman aged 40-70 years with stage I lung adenocarcinoma. Specimen: normal lung tissue next to the tumor, collected before any cancer treatment. The chain recombines TRBV18 with TRBJ2-1; D ambiguous. CDR3 DNA: TGTGCCAGCTCACCGGGCCTCAATGAGCAGTTCTTC. Its translation: CASSPGLNEQFF.